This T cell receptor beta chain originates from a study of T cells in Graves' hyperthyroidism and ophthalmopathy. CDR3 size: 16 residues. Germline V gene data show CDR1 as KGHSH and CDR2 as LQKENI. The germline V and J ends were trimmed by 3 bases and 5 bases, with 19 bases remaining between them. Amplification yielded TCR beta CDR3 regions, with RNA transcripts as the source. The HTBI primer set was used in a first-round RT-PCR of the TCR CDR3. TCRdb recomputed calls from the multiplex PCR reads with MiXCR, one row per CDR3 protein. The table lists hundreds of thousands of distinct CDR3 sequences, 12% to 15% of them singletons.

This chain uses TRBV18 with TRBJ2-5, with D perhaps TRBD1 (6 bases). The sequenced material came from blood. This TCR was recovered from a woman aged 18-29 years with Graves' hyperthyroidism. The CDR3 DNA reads TGTGCCAGCTCACCTATGGCCCAACAGGGCGGTGAGACCCAGTACTTC. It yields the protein CASSPMAQQGGETQYF.